This entry features one TCR beta chain sequence. TCRdb's table, derived via immunoSEQ multiplex PCR, lists solely in-frame clones and lacks some. This sample has some 120,000 clones; roughly 93% occur once, and the top ten carry less than 3.5%. The data belong to a study of control samples from healthy donors and cancer patients. The CDR3 sequence is 13 residues long. Germline V gene data show CDR1 as SNHLY and CDR2 as FYNNEI. Deletions cut 5 bases from V and 3 bases from J, with 8 bases between. Sample: blood. This TCR was sampled from a man aged 25-45 years in good health. V usage is TRBV2 and J usage is TRBJ1-5; D gene ambiguous. CDR3 region: CASSSRINQPQHF. In nucleotides, the CDR3 is TGTGCCAGCAGTTCGCGGATCAATCAGCCCCAGCATTTT.